This T cell receptor (beta chain) was sequenced for a study of shared clonotypes between healthy human individuals. Study details: Samples came from two female and a few male donors aged 18 to 49.

Points on this clone: The same CDR3 can be traced to other DNA sequences in this sample.

Template amounts of approximately 310 ng DNA, about 30,000 T cell genomes, were employed in unsorted PBMC replicate PCRs. The data were produced by immunoSEQ multiplex PCR, yet TCRdb's version contains in-frame clones alone and is incomplete. The sample lists about 470,000 clones, around 79% occurring once. Each of the donors was a healthy adult who was HIV-negative and had not had a recent acute infection or vaccination. The germline CDR1 and CDR2 sequences are SGHRS and YFSETQ. This CDR3 is built from 13 residues. V was pared by 0 bases and J by 4 bases, with 7 bases between. The clonotype originates from a woman aged 40 to 50 in good health. Some clones in this sample may be carry-over from other donors' samples. Sequencing was done on a sample of PBMCs. The rearrangement links TRBV5-1 to TRBJ1-1; D is undetermined. Here the CDR3 reads CASSLAAGTEAFF. CDR3 DNA sequence: TGCGCCAGCAGCTTGGCCGCTGGCACTGAAGCTTTCTTT.